Only a few counts were recorded for the clone carrying this T cell receptor beta chain. V gave up 3 bases and J gave up 6 bases, with 19 bases separating them. Germline V gives CDR1 ENHRY, CDR2 SYGVKD. CDR3 size: 16 residues. TCRdb ran MiXCR on the RT-PCR reads and lists one entry per CDR3 protein. The table lists hundreds of thousands of distinct CDR3 sequences, over 12% of them singletons. The sequence was collected from a female donor in good health, serving as a healthy control. The chain carries TRBV10-3 and TRBJ2-3, with D perhaps matching TRBD1 (6 bases). Sequenced input: memory CD4+ T cells from blood. The CDR3: CAISDLSRGGSDTQYF. In nucleotides, the CDR3 is TGTGCCATCAGTGATCTCTCTCGAGGGGGTTCCGATACGCAGTATTTT.